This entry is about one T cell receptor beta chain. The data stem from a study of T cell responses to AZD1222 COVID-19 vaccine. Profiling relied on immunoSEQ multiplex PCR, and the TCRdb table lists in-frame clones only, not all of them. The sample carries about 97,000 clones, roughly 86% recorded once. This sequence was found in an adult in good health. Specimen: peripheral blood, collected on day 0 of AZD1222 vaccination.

CDR3 amino acids: CATSDSRLAGGYEQFF. CDR3 nucleotides: TGTGCCACCAGTGATTCAAGACTAGCGGGAGGTTACGAGCAGTTCTTC. The V and J genes are TRBV24-1 and TRBJ2-1; 13 nucleotides match TRBD2. V trimming: 2 bases; J trimming: 10 bases; junction bases outside the gene matches: 7. In germline, CDR1 is KGHDR, CDR2 SFDVKD. The CDR3 has 16 amino acids.